The clone carrying this T cell receptor beta chain has just a few counts. These data belong to a study of T-cell reconstitution after alpha-beta-depleted transplantation in children. With 6 bases clipped from V and 4 bases from J, the junction kept 9 bases outside the gene matches. CDR3 length: 14 residues. The germline CDR1 and CDR2 sequences are SQVTM and ANQGSEA. Unique molecular identifiers were used in preparing the TCRbeta library. MiXCR, run by TCRdb on the PCR reads, gives a single entry per CDR3 protein. The top ten clones hold about 3.1% of a sample with roughly 500,000 distinct CDR3 sequences, around 16% of them seen once.

The chain combines TRBV29-1 with TRBJ2-5; 9 bases are shared with TRBD1. The starting material was PBMCs from the stem cell graft donor, obtained from the stem cell graft. The origin of this receptor is a human donor who donated a stem cell graft to a child with acute lymphoblastic leukemia. The CDR3 loop is CSVETGGVLETQYF. DNA of the CDR3: TGCAGCGTGGAGACAGGGGGGGTCTTAGAGACCCAGTACTTC.